This T cell receptor (beta chain) was sequenced during a study of early T cells in non-severe SARS-CoV-2 infection. For the study at large: Bulk RNA taken from unsorted whole blood was sequenced, leaving chains unpaired. Broader study findings: VDJdb matching, biased toward anti-spike CD8 responses, missed private and CD4 specificities.

Per germline, CDR1 MDHEN and CDR2 SYDVKM. V was shortened by 1 base and J by 9 bases, with 7 bases between the two germline ends. The CDR3 consists of 12 residues. This clonotype was found a few times. Its antigen is as yet unknown. Attachment of unique molecular identifiers to individual cDNA molecules was performed. MiXCR, applied by TCRdb to the 5' RACE reads, yields one record per CDR3 protein. The sample contains tens of thousands of distinct CDR3 sequences, approximately 16% of which appear only once. Sequenced material: whole blood, taken at baseline. The receptor was derived from an adult who was a healthcare worker with PCR-confirmed SARS-CoV-2 infection or an uninfected control (not recorded which). The chain combines TRBV28 with TRBJ1-5, with a weak D call TRBD1 (5 bases). The CDR3 loop is CASSLLRGPQHF. The CDR3 DNA is TGTGCCAGCAGTTTATTAAGGGGGCCCCAGCATTTT.